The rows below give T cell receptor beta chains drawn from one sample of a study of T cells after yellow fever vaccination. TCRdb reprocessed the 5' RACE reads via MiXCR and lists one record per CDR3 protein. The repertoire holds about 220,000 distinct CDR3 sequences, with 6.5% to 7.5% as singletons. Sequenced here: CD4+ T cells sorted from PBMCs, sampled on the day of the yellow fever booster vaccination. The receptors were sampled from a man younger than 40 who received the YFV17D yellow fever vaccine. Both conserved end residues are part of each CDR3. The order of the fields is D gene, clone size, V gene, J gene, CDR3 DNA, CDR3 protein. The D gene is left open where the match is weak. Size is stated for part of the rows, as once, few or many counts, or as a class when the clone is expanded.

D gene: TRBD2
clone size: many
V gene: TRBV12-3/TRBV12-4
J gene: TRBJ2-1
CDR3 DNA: TGTGCCAGCAGGGTGGGTAGCGGGAGGAATCCTAACAATGAGCAGTTCTTC
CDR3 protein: CASRVGSGRNPNNEQFF

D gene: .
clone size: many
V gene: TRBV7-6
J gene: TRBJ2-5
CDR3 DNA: TGTGCCAGCAGTTCCGACAGGCGGGAGACCCAGTACTTC
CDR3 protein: CASSSDRRETQYF

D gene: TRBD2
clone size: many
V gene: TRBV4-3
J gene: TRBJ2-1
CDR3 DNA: TGCGCCAGCAGCCAAGAAACTAGCGGGTATGTCTACAATGAGCAGTTCTTC
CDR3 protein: CASSQETSGYVYNEQFF

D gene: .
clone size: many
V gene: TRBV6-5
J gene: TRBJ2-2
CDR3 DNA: TGTGCCAGCAGTTTCAGCCCCGGGGGGAACACCGGGGAGCTGTTTTTT
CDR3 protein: CASSFSPGGNTGELFF

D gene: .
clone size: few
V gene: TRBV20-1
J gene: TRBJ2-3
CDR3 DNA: TGCAGTGCCCCTGGCGGGGATTTTAGTCCCCGCACAGATACGCAGTATTTT
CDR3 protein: CSAPGGDFSPRTDTQYF

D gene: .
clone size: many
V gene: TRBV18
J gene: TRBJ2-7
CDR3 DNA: TGTGCCAGCTCACCACTAGCCGGGGTCTTCCAGCAGTACTTC
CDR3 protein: CASSPLAGVFQQYF

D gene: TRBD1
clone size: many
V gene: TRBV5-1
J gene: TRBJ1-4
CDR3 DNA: TGCGCCAGCAGCTCGGGACAGGGGCATGAAAAACTGTTTTTT
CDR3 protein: CASSSGQGHEKLFF

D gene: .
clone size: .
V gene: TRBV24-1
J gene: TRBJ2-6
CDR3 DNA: TGTGCCACCAGTGATTTAAATTCTGGTGTCGAAAGCTCTGGGGCCAACGTCCTGACTTTC
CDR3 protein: CATSDLNSGVESSGANVLTF

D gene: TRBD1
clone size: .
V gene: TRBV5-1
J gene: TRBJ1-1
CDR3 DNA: TGCGCCAGCAGCTCGGTGCAGGGGGGGACTGAAGCTTTCTTT
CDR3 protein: CASSSVQGGTEAFF

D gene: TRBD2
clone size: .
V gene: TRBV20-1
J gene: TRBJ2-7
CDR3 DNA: TGCAGTGCTAGAGATAGCACTAGCGGGAGCTACGAGCAGTACTTC
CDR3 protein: CSARDSTSGSYEQYF

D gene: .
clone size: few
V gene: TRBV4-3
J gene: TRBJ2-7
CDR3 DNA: TGCGCCAGCAGCCAACGGTGGGCTGACGAAGCCTACGAGCAGTACTTC
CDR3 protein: CASSQRWADEAYEQYF

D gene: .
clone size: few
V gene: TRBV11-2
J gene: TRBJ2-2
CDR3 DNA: TGTGCCAGCACCGGACCGACCGGGGAGCTGTTTTTT
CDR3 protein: CASTGPTGELFF

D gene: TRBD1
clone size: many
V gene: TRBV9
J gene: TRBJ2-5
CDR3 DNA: TGTGCCAGCAGCGTAGGGGAGACAGGGTACGAGACCCAGTACTTC
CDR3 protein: CASSVGETGYETQYF

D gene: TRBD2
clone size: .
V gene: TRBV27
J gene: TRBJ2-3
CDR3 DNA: TGTGCCCGCAGTCCAAGACTAGCGGGAGGGTTGTATACGCAGTATTTT
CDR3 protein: CARSPRLAGGLYTQYF

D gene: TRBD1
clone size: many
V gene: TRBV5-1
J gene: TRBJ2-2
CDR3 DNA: TGCGCCAGCAGCCCAGGACAGGGGTACACCGGGGAGCTGTTTTTT
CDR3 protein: CASSPGQGYTGELFF

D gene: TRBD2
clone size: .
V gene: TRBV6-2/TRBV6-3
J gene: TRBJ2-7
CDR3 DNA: TGTGCCAGCAGTTCACTAGCGGGTTTATCCGAGCAGTACTTC
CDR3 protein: CASSSLAGLSEQYF

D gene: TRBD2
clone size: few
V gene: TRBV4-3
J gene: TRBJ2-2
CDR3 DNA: TGCGCCAGCAGCCTACTAGTTGGGAGGGCACACACCGGGGAGCTGTTTTTT
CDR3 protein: CASSLLVGRAHTGELFF

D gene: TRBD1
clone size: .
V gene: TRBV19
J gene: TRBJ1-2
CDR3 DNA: TGTGCCAACGGACAGGAGCTTCGCGGCTACACCTTC
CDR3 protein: CANGQELRGYTF

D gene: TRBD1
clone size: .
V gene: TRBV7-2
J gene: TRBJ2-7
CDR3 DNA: TGTGCCAGCAGCTTTGACAGGGTTGCCTACGAGCAGTACTTC
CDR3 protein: CASSFDRVAYEQYF

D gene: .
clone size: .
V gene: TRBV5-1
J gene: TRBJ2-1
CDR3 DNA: TGCGCCAGCAGCTCCCAGGGAACCTCCTACAATGAGCAGTTCTTC
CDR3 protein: CASSSQGTSYNEQFF

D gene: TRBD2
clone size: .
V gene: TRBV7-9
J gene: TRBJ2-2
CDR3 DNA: TGTGCCAGCAGAGTGACTAGCGGGTCTACCGGGGAGCTGTTTTTT
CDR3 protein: CASRVTSGSTGELFF

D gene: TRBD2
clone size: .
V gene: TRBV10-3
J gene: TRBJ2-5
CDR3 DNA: TGTGCCACCAAAGCGGGAGGGCAAGAGACCCAGTACTTC
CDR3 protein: CATKAGGQETQYF

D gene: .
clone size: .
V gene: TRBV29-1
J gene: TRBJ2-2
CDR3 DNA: TGCAGCGTTGGGGGACCGGGACAGAACACCGGGGAGCTGTTTTTT
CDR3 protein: CSVGGPGQNTGELFF

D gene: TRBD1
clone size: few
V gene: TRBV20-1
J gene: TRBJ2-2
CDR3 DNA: TGCAGTGCTAGAGGACAGGGGAGGAGCACCGGGGAGCTGTTTTTT
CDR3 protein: CSARGQGRSTGELFF

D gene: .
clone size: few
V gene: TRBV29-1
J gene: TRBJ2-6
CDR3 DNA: TGCAGCGTTGAATCTGCTGGGGCCAACGTCCTGACTTTC
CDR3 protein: CSVESAGANVLTF

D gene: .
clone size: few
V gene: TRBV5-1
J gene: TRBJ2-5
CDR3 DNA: TGCGCCAGCAGCTTGGCAGGGCCAGAGACCCAGTACTTC
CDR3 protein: CASSLAGPETQYF

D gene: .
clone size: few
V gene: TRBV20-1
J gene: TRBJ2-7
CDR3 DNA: TGCAGTGCTATTTTGGGCTACGAGCAGTACTTC
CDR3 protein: CSAILGYEQYF

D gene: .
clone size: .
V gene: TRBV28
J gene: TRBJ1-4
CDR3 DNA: TGTGCCAGCACCCTCAGGGGCGGGATTAATGAAAAACTGTTTTTT
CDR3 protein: CASTLRGGINEKLFF

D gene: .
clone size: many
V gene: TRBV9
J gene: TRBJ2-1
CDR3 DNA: TGTGCCAGCAGCGTCGACAATGAGCAGTTCTTC
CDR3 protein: CASSVDNEQFF

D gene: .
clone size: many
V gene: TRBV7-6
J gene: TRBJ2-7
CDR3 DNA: TGTGCCAGCAGCCTGGGTGAGGGGGGAACCTACGAGCAGTACTTC
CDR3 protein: CASSLGEGGTYEQYF

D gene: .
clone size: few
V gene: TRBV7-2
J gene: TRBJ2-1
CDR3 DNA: TGTGCCAGCAGCTTAGACAGGGGAGGGTACAATGAGCAGTTCTTC
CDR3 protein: CASSLDRGGYNEQFF

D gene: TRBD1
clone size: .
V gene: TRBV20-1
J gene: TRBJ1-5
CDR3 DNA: TGCAGTGCTGTACGACAGGGGGGGGTGGTTCAGCCCCAGCATTTT
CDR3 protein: CSAVRQGGVVQPQHF

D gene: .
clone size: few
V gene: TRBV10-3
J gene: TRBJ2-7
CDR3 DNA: TGTGCCATCAGTGACCTCAGCTACGAGCAGTACTTC
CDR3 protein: CAISDLSYEQYF

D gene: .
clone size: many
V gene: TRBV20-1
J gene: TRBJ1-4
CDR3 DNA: TGCAGTGCTAGACGGACAATTGGGGGAGAAAAACTGTTTTTT
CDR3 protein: CSARRTIGGEKLFF

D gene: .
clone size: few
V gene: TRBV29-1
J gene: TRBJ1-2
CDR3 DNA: TGCAGCGTTGAAGATCCAGGAGGGGTTGGCTACACCTTC
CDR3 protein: CSVEDPGGVGYTF

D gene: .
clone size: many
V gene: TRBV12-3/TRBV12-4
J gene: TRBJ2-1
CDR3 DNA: TGTGCCAGCAGTTTAGTGGCTAGCTCCAATGAGCAGTTCTTC
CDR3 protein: CASSLVASSNEQFF

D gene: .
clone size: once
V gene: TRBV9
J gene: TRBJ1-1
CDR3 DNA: TGTGCCAGCAGCGGCGGGCAGGCAAGCACTGAAGCTTTCTTT
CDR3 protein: CASSGGQASTEAFF

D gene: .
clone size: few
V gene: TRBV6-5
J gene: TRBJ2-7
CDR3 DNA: TGTGCCAGCAGCTCCCAAGAGGGGCTCTACGAGCAGTACTTC
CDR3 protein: CASSSQEGLYEQYF

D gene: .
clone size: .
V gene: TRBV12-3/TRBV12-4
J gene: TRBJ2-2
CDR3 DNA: TGTGCCAGCGGTCGAGTCACCGGGGAGCTGTTTTTT
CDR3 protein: CASGRVTGELFF

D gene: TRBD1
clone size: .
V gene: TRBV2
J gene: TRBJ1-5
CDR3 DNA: TGTGCCAGCAGTGCCGGGACAGGGGGCTTTCAGCCCCAGCATTTT
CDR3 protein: CASSAGTGGFQPQHF

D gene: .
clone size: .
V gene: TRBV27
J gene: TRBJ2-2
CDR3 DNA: TGTGCCAGCAGATACAGGGTTGGAACCGGGGAGCTGTTTTTT
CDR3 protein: CASRYRVGTGELFF

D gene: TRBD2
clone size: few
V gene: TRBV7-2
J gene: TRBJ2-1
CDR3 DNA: TGTGCCAGCAGCCGCCGTAGCGGGAGAGCCAATGAGCAGTTCTTC
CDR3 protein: CASSRRSGRANEQFF

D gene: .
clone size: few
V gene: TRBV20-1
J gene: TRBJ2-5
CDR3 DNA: TGCAGTGCTAGAGGGCCATTACGGGAGACCCAGTACTTC
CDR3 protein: CSARGPLRETQYF